This T cell receptor (beta chain) appears in the sequencing data of a study of regulatory T cells in long-lasting Graves disease. CDR3 regions were amplified by Arm-PCR using iRepertoire HTBI primers to build TCR beta libraries. A single record per CDR3 protein comes from TCRdb applying MiXCR to the multiplex PCR reads. Of roughly 320,000 distinct CDR3 sequences listed, 16% are singletons. Documented time point: newly diagnosed GD, antithyroid drugs for less than 3 months. The TCR library was made from RNA that had been extracted from PBMCs in TRIzol. This clonotype was seen at least ten times. The sample was also reused in another study, on T cells in Graves' hyperthyroidism and ophthalmopathy.

This TCR came from a man aged 40-50 years with Graves disease. Specimen: peripheral blood mononuclear cells (PBMCs), collected at new diagnosis, from a patient treated with antithyroid drugs.

The CDR3 DNA is TGTGCCAGCAGCTTAAGGTACCCCAACTCCTACGAGCAGTACTTC. Its translation: CASSLRYPNSYEQYF. The chain uses TRBV7-8 and TRBJ2-7; no clear D gene. This CDR3 region has 15 residues. The ends were cut back, 2 bases at V and 0 bases at J, with 11 bases in the middle. Germline loops: CDR1 SGHVS, CDR2 FQNEAQ.